This T cell receptor beta chain was captured by sequencing in a study of technical replicates of blood from a few donors. The CDR3 has 14 amino acids. The germline gives CDR1 LNHDA, CDR2 SQIVND (reference sequence). About this clone itself: An end of the junction does not agree with germline; a read error may underlie this.

TCRdb's table, derived via immunoSEQ multiplex PCR, lists solely in-frame clones and lacks some. The sample carries tens of thousands of clones, around 96% recorded once. The chain uses TRBV19 and TRBJ2-2, with D unclear. Sequenced sample: T cells isolated from PBMCs. The sequence was obtained from a human donor in good health. This chain's CDR3 is CASSIRTVTRELFF. CDR3 DNA: TGTGCCAGTAGTATCCGAACAGTCACCCGGGAGCTGTTTTTT.